The present T cell receptor (beta chain) was sequenced within a study of T cell responses to AZD1222 COVID-19 vaccine. TCRdb's copy holds only in-frame clones and misses some; the assay was immunoSEQ multiplex PCR. The table has about 76,000 clones, over 75% seen once. This CDR3 has 15 residues. Germline CDR1 and CDR2: SGHNT and YENEEA. The V end was cut by 5 bases, the J end by 3 bases, with 15 bases between. This material consisted of peripheral blood, taken on day 0 of AZD1222 vaccination. This sequence joins TRBV11-3 and TRBJ2-3; D may be TRBD2 (6 bases). The TCR sequence derives from an adult in good health. CDR3 amino acids: CASSPKGGETDTQYF. CDR3 DNA sequence: TGTGCCAGCAGCCCCAAGGGCGGGGAAACAGATACGCAGTATTTT. Filled out from reference TRBV11-3 and TRBJ2-3, the complete variable domain reads EAGVVQSPRYKIIEKKQPVAFWCNPISGHNTLYWYLQNLGQGPELLIRYENEEAVDDSQLPKDRFSAERLKGVDSTLKIQPAELGDSAVYLCASSPKGGETDTQYFGPGTRLTVL.